This T cell receptor beta chain was sequenced during a study of blood T cell repertoires in COVID-19. Study-wide background: There were acute and convalescent COVID-19 samples, and they came from the United States, Italy and Spain.

Recovered status applied to Cohort 3 donors who had two consecutive negative PCRs. It also applied to those with clearance or with symptom resolution. Profiling relied on immunoSEQ multiplex PCR, and the TCRdb table lists in-frame clones only, not all of them. Here the sample spans more than 200,000 clones, 70% to 90% being singletons. Germline CDR1 SEHNR, CDR2 FQNEAQ (reference sequence). The CDR3 sequence is 14 residues long. V shed 5 bases and J 7 bases; nucleotides not matched to a gene: 4. What was sequenced was PBMCs or T cells enriched from blood (not recorded which). This TCR was recovered from a man between 40 and 49 years old who had recovered from COVID-19. This chain joins TRBV7-9 and TRBJ1-4; 10 nucleotides match TRBD1. The CDR3 here is CASSNRDRGEKLFF. CDR3 coding DNA: TGTGCCAGCAGCAACCGGGACAGGGGTGAAAAACTGTTTTTT. Full variable domain (missing parts from reference TRBV7-9 and TRBJ1-4): DTGVSQNPRHKITKRGQNVTFRCDPISEHNRLYWYRQTLGQGPEFLTYFQNEAQLEKSRLLSDRFSAERPKGSFSTLEIQRTEQGDSAMYLCASSNRDRGEKLFFGSGTQLSVL.